The T cell receptor beta chain described here comes from a study of T cell responses to AZD1222 COVID-19 vaccine. Regarding the study as a whole: Possibly, clonal diversity was underestimated; donors were largely white British and included more females.

Sequencing was performed with immunoSEQ multiplex PCR; in TCRdb, only in-frame clones are kept and a portion is missing. The table records 120,000 to 150,000 clones, roughly 91% of them present only once. CDR1 is LGHDT and CDR2 is YNNKEL in the germline V gene (reference sequence). V shed 3 bases and J shed 3 bases, with 14 bases lying between them. This CDR3 region has 16 residues. Comments on this clone: Its antigen is still unknown.

This sequence was found in an adult in good health. The V and J genes are TRBV3-1 (or the pseudogene TRBV3-2) and TRBJ2-2; D uncertain. The sample in question was peripheral blood, obtained on day 0 of AZD1222 vaccination. The CDR3 region has the DNA TGTGCCAGCAGCCATACCCTTGACCAGCACACCGGGGAGCTGTTTTTT. This sequence encodes CASSHTLDQHTGELFF.